This T cell receptor (beta chain) comes out of a study of T cell responses to AZD1222 COVID-19 vaccine. Assay: immunoSEQ multiplex PCR; the TCRdb copy retains only in-frame clones and omits some. The table has about 160,000 clones, 75% to 90% seen once. The germline V gene has CDR1 SGHRS and CDR2 YFSETQ. The ends were cut back, 7 bases at V and 1 base at J, with 11 bases in the middle. CDR3 length: 13 amino acids. The sequence was collected from an adult in good health. The sample here was peripheral blood, taken on day 0 of AZD1222 vaccination. V usage is TRBV5-1 and J usage is TRBJ1-1; no clear D gene. CDR3 in amino acids: CASGGGSNTEAFF. In nucleotides, the CDR3 is TGCGCCAGCGGTGGAGGGTCGAACACTGAAGCTTTCTTT.